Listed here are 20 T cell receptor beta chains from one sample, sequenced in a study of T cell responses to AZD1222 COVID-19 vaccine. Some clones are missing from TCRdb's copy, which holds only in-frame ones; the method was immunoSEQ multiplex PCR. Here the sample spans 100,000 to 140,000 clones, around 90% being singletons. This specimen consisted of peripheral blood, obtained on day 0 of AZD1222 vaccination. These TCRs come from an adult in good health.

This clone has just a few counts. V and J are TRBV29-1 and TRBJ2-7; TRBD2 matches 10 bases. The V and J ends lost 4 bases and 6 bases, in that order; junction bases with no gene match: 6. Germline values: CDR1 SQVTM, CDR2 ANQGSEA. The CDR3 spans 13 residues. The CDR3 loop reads CSVGQASGGEQYF. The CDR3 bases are TGCAGCGTTGGACAGGCTAGCGGGGGCGAGCAGTACTTC.

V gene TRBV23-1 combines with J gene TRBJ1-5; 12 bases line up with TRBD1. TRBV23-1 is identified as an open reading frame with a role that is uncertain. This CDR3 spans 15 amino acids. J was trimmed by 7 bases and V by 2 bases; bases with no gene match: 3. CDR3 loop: CASSQGTGGWQPQHF. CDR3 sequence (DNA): TGCGCCAGCAGTCAAGGGACAGGGGGCTGGCAGCCCCAGCATTTT.

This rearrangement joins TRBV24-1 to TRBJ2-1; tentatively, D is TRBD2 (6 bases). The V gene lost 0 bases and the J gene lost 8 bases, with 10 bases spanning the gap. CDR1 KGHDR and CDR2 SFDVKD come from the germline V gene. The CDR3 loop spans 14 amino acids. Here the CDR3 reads CATSDLSTSDEQFF. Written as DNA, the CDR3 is TGTGCCACCAGTGATTTGTCGACTAGTGATGAGCAGTTCTTC.

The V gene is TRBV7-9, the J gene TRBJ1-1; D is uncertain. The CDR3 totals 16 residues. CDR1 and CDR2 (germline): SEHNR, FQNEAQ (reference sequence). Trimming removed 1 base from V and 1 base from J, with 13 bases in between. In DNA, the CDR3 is TGTGCCAGCAGCTTAGTTTTGGGTTTTGCGAACACTGAAGCTTTCTTT. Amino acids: CASSLVLGFANTEAFF.

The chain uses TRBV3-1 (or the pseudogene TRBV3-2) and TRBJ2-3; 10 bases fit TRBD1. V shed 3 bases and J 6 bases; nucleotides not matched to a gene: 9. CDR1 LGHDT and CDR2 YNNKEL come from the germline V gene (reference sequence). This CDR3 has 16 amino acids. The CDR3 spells CASSHQTGGAGDTQYF. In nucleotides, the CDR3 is TGTGCCAGCAGCCACCAGACAGGGGGCGCCGGCGATACGCAGTATTTT.

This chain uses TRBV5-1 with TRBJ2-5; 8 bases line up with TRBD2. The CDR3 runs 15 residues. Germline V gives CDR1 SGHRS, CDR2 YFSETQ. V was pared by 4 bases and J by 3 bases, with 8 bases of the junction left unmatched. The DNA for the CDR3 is TGCGCCAGCAGCCCTCAGATCGGGGGGGAAGAGACCCAGTACTTC. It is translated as CASSPQIGGEETQYF. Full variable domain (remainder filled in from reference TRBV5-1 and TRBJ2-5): KAGVTQTPRYLIKTRGQQVTLSCSPISGHRSVSWYQQTPGQGLQFLFEYFSETQRNKGNFPGRFSGRQFSNSRSEMNVSTLELGDSALYLCASSPQIGGEETQYFGPGTRLLVL.

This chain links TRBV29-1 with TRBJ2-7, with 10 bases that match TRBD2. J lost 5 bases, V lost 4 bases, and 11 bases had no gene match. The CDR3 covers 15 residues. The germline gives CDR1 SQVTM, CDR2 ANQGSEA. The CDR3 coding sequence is TGCAGCGTTGGAGAGGCTAGCGGGGGTCCCCACGAGCAGTACTTC. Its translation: CSVGEASGGPHEQYF.

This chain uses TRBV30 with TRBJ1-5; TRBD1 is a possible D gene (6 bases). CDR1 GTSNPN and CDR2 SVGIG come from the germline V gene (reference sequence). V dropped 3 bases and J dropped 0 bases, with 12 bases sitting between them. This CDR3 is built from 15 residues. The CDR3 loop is CAWSLLGGSNQPQHF. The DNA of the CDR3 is TGTGCCTGGAGCTTGCTAGGGGGTAGCAATCAGCCCCAGCATTTT.

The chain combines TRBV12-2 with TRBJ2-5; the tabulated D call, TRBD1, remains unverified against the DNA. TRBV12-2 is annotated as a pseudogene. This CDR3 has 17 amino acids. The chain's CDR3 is CASRLATQGAEQETQYF. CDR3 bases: TGTGCAAGTCGCTTAGCTACTCAGGGGGCAGAGCAGGAGACCCAGTACTTC.

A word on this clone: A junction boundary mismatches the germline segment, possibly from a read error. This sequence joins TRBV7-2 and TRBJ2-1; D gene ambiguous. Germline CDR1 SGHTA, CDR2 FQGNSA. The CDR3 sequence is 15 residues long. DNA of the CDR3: TGTGCCAGCAGCTCTTCCCTTAGCTCCTACAATGGGCAGTTCTTC. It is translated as CASSSSLSSYNGQFF. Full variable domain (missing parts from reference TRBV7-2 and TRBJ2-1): GAGVSQSPSNKVTEKGKDVELRCDPISGHTALYWYRQSLGQGLEFLIYFQGNSAPDKSGLPSDRFSAERTGGSVSTLTIQRTQQEDSAVYLCASSSSLSSYNGQFFGPGTRLTVL.

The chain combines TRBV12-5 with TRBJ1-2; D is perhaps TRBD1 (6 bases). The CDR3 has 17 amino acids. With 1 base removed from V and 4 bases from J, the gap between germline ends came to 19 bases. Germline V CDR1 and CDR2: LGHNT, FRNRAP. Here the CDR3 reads CASGLDVRGRSSYGYTF. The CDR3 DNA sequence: TGTGCTAGTGGTTTGGACGTCAGGGGCCGTTCGAGCTATGGCTACACCTTC.

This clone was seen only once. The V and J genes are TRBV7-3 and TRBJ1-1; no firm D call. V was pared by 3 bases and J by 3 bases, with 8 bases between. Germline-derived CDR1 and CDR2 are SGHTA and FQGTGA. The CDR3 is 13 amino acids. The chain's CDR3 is CASSFDWDTEAFF. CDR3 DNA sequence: TGTGCCAGCAGCTTCGATTGGGACACTGAAGCTTTCTTT.

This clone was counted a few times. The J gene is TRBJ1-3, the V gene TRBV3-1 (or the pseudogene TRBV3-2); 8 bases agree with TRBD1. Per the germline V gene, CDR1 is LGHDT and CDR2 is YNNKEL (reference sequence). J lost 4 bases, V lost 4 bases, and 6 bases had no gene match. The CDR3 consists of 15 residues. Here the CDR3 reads CASSLTGVAGNTIYF. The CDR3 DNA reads TGTGCCAGCAGCCTGACAGGGGTGGCCGGAAACACCATATATTTT.

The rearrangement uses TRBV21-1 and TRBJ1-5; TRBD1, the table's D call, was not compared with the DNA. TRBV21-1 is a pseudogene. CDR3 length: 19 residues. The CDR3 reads CASSKDCPPGRWSNQPQHF. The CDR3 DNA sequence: TGTGCCAGCAGCAAAGACTGTCCTCCAGGAAGATGGAGCAATCAGCCCCAGCATTTT.

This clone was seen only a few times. CDR3 DNA: TGTGCCAGCAGCCCCACGCTGACAGGCAACACTGAAGCTTTCTTT. This encodes CASSPTLTGNTEAFF. This chain links TRBV7-2 with TRBJ1-1, with D possibly matching TRBD1 (6 bases). V was clipped by 5 bases and J by 2 bases, with 15 bases between them. The CDR3 is 15 amino acids. Germline assignment: CDR1 SGHTA and CDR2 FQGNSA.

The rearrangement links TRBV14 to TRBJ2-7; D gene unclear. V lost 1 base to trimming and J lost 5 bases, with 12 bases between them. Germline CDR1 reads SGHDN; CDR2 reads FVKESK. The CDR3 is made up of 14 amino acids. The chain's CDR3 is CASSQAALSNEQYF. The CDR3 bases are TGTGCCAGCAGCCAAGCGGCCCTGAGCAACGAGCAGTACTTC.

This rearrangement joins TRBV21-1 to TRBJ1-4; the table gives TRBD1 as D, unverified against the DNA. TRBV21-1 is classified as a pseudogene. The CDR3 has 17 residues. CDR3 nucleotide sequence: TGTGCCAGCAGCCCCCCGGGACAGGGGTCGGGTAATGAAAAACTGTTTTTT. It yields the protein CASSPPGQGSGNEKLFF.

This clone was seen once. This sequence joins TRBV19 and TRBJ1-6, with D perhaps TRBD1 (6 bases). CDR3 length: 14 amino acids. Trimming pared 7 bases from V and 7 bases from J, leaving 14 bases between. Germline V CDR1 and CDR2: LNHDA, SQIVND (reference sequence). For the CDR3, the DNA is TGTGCCAGTAAACCTGGGGGCTGGAATTCACCCCTCCACTTT. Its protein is CASKPGGWNSPLHF. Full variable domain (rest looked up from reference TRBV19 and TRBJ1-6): DGGITQSPKYLFRKEGQNVTLSCEQNLNHDAMYWYRQDPGQGLRLIYYSQIVNDFQKGDIAEGYSVSREKKESFPLTVTSAQKNPTAFYLCASKPGGWNSPLHFGNGTRLTVT.

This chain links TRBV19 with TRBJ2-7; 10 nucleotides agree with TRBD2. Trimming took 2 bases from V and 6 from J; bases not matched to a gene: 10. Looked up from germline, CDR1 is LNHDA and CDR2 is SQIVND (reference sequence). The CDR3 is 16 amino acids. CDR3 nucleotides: TGTGCCAGTAGTATACGTGGTAGGATAGCGGGAGGCGAGCAGTACTTC. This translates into CASSIRGRIAGGEQYF.

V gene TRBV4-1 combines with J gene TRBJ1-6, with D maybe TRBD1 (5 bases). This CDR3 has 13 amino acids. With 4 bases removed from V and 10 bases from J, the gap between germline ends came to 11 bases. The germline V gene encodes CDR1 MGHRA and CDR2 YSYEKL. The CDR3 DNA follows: TGCGCCAGCAGCCGGGACCTCGAATCACCCCTCCACTTT. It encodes CASSRDLESPLHF.